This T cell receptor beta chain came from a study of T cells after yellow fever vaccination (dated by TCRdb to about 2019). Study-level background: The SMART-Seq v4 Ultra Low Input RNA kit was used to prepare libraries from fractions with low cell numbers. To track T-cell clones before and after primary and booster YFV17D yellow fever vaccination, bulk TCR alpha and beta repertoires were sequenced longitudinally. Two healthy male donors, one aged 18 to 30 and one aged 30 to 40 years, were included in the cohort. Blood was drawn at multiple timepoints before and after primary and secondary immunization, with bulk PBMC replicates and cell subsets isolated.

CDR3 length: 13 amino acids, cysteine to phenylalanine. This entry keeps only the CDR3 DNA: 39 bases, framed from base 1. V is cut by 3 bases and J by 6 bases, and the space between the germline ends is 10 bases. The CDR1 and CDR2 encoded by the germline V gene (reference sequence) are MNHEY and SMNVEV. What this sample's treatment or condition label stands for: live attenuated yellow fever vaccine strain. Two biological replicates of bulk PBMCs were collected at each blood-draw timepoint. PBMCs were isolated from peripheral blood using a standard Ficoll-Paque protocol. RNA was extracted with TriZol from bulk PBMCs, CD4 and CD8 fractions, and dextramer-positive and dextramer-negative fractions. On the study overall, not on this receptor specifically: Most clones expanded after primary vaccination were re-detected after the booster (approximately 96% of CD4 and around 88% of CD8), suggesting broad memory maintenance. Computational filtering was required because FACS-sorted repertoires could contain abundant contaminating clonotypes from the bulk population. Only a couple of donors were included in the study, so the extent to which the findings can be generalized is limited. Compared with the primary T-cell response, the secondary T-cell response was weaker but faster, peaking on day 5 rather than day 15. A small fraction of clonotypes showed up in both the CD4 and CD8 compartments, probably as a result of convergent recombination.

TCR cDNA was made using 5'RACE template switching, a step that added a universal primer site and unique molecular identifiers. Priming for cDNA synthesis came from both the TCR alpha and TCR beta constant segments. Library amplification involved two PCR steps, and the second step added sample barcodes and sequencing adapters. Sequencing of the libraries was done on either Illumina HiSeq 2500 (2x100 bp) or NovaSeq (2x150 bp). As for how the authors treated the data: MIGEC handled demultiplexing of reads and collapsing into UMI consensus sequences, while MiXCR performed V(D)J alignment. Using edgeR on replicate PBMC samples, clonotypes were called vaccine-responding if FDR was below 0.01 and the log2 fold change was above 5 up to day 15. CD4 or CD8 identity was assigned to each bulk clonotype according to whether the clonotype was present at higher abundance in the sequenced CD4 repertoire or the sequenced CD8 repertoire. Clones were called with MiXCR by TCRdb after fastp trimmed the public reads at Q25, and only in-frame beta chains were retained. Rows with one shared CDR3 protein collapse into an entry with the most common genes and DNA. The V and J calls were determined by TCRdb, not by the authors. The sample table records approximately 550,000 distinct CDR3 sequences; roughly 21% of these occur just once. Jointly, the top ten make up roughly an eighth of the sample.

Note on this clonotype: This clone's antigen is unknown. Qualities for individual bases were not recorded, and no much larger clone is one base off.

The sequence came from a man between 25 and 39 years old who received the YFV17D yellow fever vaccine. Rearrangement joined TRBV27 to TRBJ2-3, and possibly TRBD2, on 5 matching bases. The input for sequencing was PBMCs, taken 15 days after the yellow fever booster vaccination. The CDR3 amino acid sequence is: CASSFGLLDTQYF. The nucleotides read TGTGCCAGCAGTTTTGGACTTTTGGATACGCAGTATTTT.